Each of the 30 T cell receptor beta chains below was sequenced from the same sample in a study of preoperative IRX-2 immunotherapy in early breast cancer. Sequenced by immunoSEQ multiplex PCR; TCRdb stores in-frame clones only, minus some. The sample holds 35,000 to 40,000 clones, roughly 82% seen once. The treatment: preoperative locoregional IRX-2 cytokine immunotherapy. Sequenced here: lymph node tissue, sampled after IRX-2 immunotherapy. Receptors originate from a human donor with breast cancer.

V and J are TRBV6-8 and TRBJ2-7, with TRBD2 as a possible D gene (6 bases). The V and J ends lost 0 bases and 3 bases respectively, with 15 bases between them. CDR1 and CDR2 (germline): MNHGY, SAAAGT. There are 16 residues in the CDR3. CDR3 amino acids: CASSYSGTWRGYEQYF. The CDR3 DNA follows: TGTGCCAGCAGTTACTCGGGGACGTGGAGGGGCTACGAGCAGTACTTC.

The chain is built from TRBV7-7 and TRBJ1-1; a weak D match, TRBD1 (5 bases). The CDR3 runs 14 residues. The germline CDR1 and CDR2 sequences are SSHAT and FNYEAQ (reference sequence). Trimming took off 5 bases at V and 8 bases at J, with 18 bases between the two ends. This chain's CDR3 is CASSLQGGADEAFF. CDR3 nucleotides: TGTGCCAGCAGCCTCCAGGGAGGGGCAGACGAAGCTTTCTTT.

In DNA form, the CDR3 reads TGTGCCACCAGCAATCTACGGGACAATCGGCGAACTAAAGCTTTCTTT. This sequence encodes CATSNLRDNRRTKAFF. J is TRBJ1-1 and V is TRBV15, with D perhaps TRBD1 (6 bases). Per germline, CDR1 LNHNV and CDR2 YYDKDF (reference sequence). This CDR3 region has 16 residues. Trimming pared 4 bases from V and 9 bases from J, leaving 24 bases between.

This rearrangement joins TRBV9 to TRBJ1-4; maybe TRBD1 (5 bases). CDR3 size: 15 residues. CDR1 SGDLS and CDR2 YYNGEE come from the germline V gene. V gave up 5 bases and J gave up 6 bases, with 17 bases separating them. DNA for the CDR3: TGTGCCAGCAGGCGAGGTCAGGGTAGCGATGAAAAACTGTTTTTT. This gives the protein CASRRGQGSDEKLFF. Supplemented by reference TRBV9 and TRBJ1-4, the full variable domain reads DSGVTQTPKHLITATGQRVTLRCSPRSGDLSVYWYQQSLDQGLQFLIQYYNGEERAKGNILERFSAQQFPDLHSELNLSSLELGDSALYFCASRRGQGSDEKLFFGSGTQLSVL.

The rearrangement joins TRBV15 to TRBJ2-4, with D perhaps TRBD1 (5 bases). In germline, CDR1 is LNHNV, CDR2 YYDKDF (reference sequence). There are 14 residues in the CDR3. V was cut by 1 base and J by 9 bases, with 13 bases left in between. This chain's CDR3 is CATSRGGQGTIQYF. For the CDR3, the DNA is TGTGCCACCAGCAGAGGAGGTCAGGGTACCATTCAGTACTTC.

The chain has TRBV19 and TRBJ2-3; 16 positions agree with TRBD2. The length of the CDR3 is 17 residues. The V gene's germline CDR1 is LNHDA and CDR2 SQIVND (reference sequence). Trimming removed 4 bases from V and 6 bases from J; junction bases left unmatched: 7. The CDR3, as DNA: TGTGCCAGTAGTACCGGGACTAGCGGGGGGGCTTGGGATACGCAGTATTTT. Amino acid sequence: CASSTGTSGGAWDTQYF. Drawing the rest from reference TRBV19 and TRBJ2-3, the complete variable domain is DGGITQSPKYLFRKEGQNVTLSCEQNLNHDAMYWYRQDPGQGLRLIYYSQIVNDFQKGDIAEGYSVSREKKESFPLTVTSAQKNPTAFYLCASSTGTSGGAWDTQYFGPGTRLTVL.

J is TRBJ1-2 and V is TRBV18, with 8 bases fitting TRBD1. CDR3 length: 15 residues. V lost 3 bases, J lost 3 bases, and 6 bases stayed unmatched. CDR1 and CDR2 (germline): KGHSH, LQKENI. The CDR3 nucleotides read TGTGCCAGCTCACCGACTCAGGGGGCCGACTATGGCTACACCTTC. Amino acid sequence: CASSPTQGADYGYTF.

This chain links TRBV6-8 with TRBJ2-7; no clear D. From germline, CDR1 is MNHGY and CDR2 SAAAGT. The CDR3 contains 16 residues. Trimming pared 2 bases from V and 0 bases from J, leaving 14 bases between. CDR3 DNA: TGTGCCAGCAGTTACAGTTTGGGTTTCGGCTCCTACGAGCAGTACTTC. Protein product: CASSYSLGFGSYEQYF.

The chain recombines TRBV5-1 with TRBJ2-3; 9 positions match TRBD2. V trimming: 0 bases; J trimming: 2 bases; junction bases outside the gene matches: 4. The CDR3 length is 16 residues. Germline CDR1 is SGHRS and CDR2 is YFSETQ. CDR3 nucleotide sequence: TGCGCCAGCAGCTTGGAAGCGGGGGGTCACACAGATACGCAGTATTTT. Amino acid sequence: CASSLEAGGHTDTQYF. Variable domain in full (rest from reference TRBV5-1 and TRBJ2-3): KAGVTQTPRYLIKTRGQQVTLSCSPISGHRSVSWYQQTPGQGLQFLFEYFSETQRNKGNFPGRFSGRQFSNSRSEMNVSTLELGDSALYLCASSLEAGGHTDTQYFGPGTRLTVL.

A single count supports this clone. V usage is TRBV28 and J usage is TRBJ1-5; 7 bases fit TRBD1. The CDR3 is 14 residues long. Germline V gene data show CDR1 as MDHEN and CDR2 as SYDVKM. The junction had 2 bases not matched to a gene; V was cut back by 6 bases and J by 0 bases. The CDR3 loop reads CASRRQGSNQPQHF. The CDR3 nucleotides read TGTGCCAGCAGGCGACAGGGTAGCAATCAGCCCCAGCATTTT.

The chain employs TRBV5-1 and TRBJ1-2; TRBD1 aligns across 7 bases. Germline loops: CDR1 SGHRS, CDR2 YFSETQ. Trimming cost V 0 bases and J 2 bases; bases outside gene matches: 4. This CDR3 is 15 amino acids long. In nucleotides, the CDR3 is TGCGCCAGCAGCTTGGCCACAGGGGCGAACTATGGCTACACCTTC. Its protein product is CASSLATGANYGYTF.

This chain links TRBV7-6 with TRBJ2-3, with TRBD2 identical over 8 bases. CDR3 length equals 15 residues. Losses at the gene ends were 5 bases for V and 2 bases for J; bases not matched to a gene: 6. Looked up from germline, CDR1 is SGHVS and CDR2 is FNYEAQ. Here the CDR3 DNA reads TGTGCCAGCAGCCGCACTAGCGGTTTCACAGATACGCAGTATTTT. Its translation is CASSRTSGFTDTQYF.

CDR3 sequence reads: CASSPSGERYEKLFF. DNA of the CDR3: TGCGCCAGCAGCCCTTCGGGGGAACGTTACGAAAAACTGTTTTTT. The chain is built from TRBV1 and TRBJ1-4. TRBV1 corresponds to a pseudogene. CDR3 size: 15 residues.

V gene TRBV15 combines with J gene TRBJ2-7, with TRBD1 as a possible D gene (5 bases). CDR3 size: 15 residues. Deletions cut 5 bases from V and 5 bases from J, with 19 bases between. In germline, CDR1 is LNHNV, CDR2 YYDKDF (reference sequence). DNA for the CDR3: TGTGCCACCAGCTCCCTGGGGTACAGGTCGGACGAGCAGTACTTC. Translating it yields CATSSLGYRSDEQYF.

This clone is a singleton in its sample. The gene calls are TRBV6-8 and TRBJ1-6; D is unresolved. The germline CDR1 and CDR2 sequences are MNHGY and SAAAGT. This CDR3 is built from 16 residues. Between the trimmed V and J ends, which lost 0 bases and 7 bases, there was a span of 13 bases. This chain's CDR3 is CASSYSKGKTNSPLHF. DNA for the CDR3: TGTGCCAGCAGTTACTCGAAAGGGAAGACGAATTCACCCCTCCACTTT.

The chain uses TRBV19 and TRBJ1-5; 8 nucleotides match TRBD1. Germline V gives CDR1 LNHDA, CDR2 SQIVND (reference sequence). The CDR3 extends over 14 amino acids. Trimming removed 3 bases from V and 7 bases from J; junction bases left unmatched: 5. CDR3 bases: TGTGCCAGTAGTATCTGGACAGGGCAACAGCCCCAGCATTTT. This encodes CASSIWTGQQPQHF.

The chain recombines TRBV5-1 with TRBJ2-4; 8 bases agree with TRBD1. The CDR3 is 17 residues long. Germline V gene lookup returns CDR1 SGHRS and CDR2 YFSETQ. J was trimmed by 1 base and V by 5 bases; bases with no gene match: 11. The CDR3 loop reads CASSRDGQGAAKNIQYF. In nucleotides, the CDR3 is TGCGCCAGCAGTCGGGATGGGCAGGGGGCGGCCAAAAACATTCAGTACTTC.

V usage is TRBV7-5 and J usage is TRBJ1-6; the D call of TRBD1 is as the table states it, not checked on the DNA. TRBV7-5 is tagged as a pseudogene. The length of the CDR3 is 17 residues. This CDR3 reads CASSQVVVGTGPSPLHF. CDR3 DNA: TGTGCCAGCAGCCAAGTGGTGGTCGGGACAGGGCCATCACCCCTCCACTTT.

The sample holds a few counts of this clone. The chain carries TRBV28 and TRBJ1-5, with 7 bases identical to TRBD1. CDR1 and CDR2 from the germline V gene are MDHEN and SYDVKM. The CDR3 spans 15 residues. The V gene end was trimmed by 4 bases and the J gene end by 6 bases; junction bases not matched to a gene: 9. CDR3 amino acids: CASSYPGRDSQPQHF. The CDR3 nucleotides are TGTGCCAGCAGTTACCCGGGGAGGGACAGTCAGCCCCAGCATTTT.

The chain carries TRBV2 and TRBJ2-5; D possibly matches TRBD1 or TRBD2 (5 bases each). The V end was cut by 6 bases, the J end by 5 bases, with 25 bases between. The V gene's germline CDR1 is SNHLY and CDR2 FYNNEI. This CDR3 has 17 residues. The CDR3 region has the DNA TGTGCCAGCAGGAAAGACCCTCTAAGGGGAACTAGGGAGACCCAGTACTTC. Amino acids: CASRKDPLRGTRETQYF.

The CDR3, as DNA: TGTGCCAGCAGTTTTGGCACCGGGGAGCTGTTTTTT. Its protein product is CASSFGTGELFF. This sequence joins TRBV28 and TRBJ2-2; D unclear. Trimming pared 3 bases from V and 4 bases from J, leaving 3 bases between. CDR3 length: 12 amino acids. From germline, CDR1 is MDHEN and CDR2 SYDVKM.

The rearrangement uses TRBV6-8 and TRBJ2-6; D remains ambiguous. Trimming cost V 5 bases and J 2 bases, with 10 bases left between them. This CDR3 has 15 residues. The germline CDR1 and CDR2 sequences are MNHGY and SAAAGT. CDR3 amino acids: CASSDVATGANVLTF. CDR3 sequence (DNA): TGTGCCAGCAGTGACGTGGCGACTGGGGCCAACGTCCTGACTTTC.

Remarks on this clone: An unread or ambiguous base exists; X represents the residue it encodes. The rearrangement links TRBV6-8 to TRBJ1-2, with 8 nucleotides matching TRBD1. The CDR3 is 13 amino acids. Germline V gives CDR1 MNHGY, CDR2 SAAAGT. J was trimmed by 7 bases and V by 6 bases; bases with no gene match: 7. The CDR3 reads CASSPDRXGGYTF. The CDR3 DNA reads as TGTGCCAGCAGCCCGGACAGGGRAGGTGGCTACACCTTC.

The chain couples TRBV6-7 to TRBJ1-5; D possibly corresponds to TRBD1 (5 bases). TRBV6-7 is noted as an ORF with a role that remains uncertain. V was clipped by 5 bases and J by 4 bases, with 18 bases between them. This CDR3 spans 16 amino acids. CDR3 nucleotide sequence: TGTGCCAGCAGTGCACCCCCAGGGTTAGCAAATCAGCCCCAGCATTTT. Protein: CASSAPPGLANQPQHF.

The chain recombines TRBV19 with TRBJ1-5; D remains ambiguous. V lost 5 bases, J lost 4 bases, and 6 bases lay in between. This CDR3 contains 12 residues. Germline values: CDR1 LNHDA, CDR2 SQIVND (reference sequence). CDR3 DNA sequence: TGTGCCAGTAGTCTCGGTAATCAGCCCCAGCATTTT. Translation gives CASSLGNQPQHF.

The CDR3 DNA reads TGTGCCAGCAGCAGGGACAGGTCGAACACCGGGGAGCTGTTTTTT. It specifies CASSRDRSNTGELFF. The V gene is TRBV6-8, the J gene TRBJ2-2; TRBD1 agrees at 8 bases. After removal of 6 bases from V and 0 bases from J, the junction contained 3 bases not matched to a gene. Germline CDR1 MNHGY, CDR2 SAAAGT. The CDR3 loop spans 15 amino acids.

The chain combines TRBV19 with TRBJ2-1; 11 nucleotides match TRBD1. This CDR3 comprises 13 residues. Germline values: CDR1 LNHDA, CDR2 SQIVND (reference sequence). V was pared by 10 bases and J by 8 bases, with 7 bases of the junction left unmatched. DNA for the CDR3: TGTGCCACCGGACAGGGGGCTGTCGATGAGCAGTTCTTC. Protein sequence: CATGQGAVDEQFF.

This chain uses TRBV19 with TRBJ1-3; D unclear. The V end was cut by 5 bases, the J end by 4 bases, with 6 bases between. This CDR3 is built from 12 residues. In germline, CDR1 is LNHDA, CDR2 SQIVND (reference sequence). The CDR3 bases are TGTGCCAGTAGTGTTAAAGGAAACACCATATATTTT. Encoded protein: CASSVKGNTIYF. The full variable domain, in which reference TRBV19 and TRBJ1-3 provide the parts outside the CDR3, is DGGITQSPKYLFRKEGQNVTLSCEQNLNHDAMYWYRQDPGQGLRLIYYSQIVNDFQKGDIAEGYSVSREKKESFPLTVTSAQKNPTAFYLCASSVKGNTIYFGEGSWLTVV.

The CDR3 DNA sequence: TGCGCCAGCACCCTGGACATCCTGAACACTGAAGCTTTCTTT. Amino acid sequence: CASTLDILNTEAFF. This chain joins TRBV5-1 and TRBJ1-1; the D gene is possibly TRBD1 (5 bases). The CDR3 is 14 residues long. Trimming stripped 6 bases from V and 0 bases from J, with 12 bases between. Looked up from germline, CDR1 is SGHRS and CDR2 is YFSETQ.

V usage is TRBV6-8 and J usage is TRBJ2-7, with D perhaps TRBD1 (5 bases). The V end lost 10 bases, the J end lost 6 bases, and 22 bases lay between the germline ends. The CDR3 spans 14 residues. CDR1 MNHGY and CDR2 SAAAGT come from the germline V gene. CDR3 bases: TGTGCCATCAAGCAGCAGGGCCCCCTCGGCGAGCAGTACTTC. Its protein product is CAIKQQGPLGEQYF.